Below are 20 T cell receptor beta chains sequenced from a single sample in a study of T cells after yellow fever vaccination. TCRdb re-derived calls from the 5' RACE reads in MiXCR, one entry per CDR3 protein. The sample yields over 45,000 distinct CDR3 sequences, approximately 7.7% seen once. Sequenced here: CD8+ T cells sorted from PBMCs, sampled on the day of the first yellow fever vaccination. The receptors derive from a man younger than 30 who received the YFV17D yellow fever vaccine.

The gene calls are TRBV7-9 and TRBJ2-7; TRBD1 matches at 9 bases. Per germline, CDR1 SEHNR and CDR2 FQNEAQ (reference sequence). Trimming at V came to 5 bases and at J to 6 bases, leaving 11 bases not matched to a gene. The CDR3 is made up of 15 amino acids. CDR3 in DNA: TGTGCCAGCAGCCTTCTCGGGACAGGGTCGCGCGAGCAGTACTTC. Amino acids: CASSLLGTGSREQYF. Full variable domain (rest looked up from reference TRBV7-9 and TRBJ2-7): DTGVSQNPRHKITKRGQNVTFRCDPISEHNRLYWYRQTLGQGPEFLTYFQNEAQLEKSRLLSDRFSAERPKGSFSTLEIQRTEQGDSAMYLCASSLLGTGSREQYFGPGTRLTVT.

This clonotype was recorded many times. The rearrangement joins TRBV12-3 or TRBV12-4 to TRBJ2-2; TRBD1 matches at 10 bases. J was trimmed by 2 bases and V by 6 bases; bases with no gene match: 9. This CDR3 contains 17 residues. In nucleotides, the CDR3 is TGTGCCAGCAGGCCTCCGGGACAGGGGCGCAACACCGGGGAGCTGTTTTTT. It encodes CASRPPGQGRNTGELFF.

This chain links TRBV7-8 with TRBJ1-5; D gene ambiguous. Germline loops: CDR1 SGHVS, CDR2 FQNEAQ. The germline V and J ends were trimmed by 1 base and 7 bases, with 14 bases remaining between them. This CDR3 is 15 amino acids long. CDR3 in DNA: TGTGCCAGCAGCTTAGACCCAAGGGCGGGACAGCCCCAGCATTTT. Translated, it gives CASSLDPRAGQPQHF.

In this sample, this clonotype turned up a few times. The V call is TRBV12-3 or TRBV12-4, the J call TRBJ2-1; the match to TRBD2 covers 14 bases. Losses at the gene ends were 5 bases for V and 4 bases for J; bases not matched to a gene: 7. The CDR3 has 17 amino acids. The CDR3 loop reads CASSPTSGGAGYNEQFF. Here the CDR3 DNA reads TGTGCCAGCAGTCCGACTAGCGGGGGGGCCGGTTACAATGAGCAGTTCTTC.

Ten or more counts support this clonotype. This chain connects TRBV19 to TRBJ1-1; D call uncertain. The germline V gene has CDR1 LNHDA and CDR2 SQIVND (reference sequence). V lost 6 bases, J lost 6 bases, and 8 bases lay in between. The CDR3 extends over 11 amino acids. CDR3 in amino acids: CASRAGSEAFF. The CDR3 coding sequence is TGTGCCAGTAGAGCTGGCTCTGAAGCTTTCTTT.

This clonotype was counted only a few times. The chain has TRBV27 and TRBJ2-7; D gene unclear. CDR3 length equals 13 residues. Trimming left V 0 bases short and J 5 bases short, with 8 bases between. Germline V gives CDR1 MNHEY, CDR2 SMNVEV (reference sequence). This chain's CDR3 is CASSLSMGNEQYF. CDR3 DNA: TGTGCCAGCAGTTTATCTATGGGGAACGAGCAGTACTTC.

This clonotype was seen many times. The chain uses TRBV7-2 and TRBJ1-1; no definite D call. Trimming stripped 3 bases from V and 5 bases from J, with 10 bases between. The CDR3 spans 13 residues. The V gene's germline CDR1 is SGHTA and CDR2 FQGNSA. CDR3 sequence (DNA): TGTGCCAGCAGCTTGGGTTCGCAGACTGAAGCTTTCTTT. Protein product: CASSLGSQTEAFF.

This clonotype was detected a few times. The chain links TRBV2 to TRBJ2-1; 11 bases are a match to TRBD2. This CDR3 spans 19 amino acids. V lost 5 bases to trimming and J lost 1 base; unmatched junction nucleotides: 13. Germline V gene sequence: CDR1 SNHLY, CDR2 FYNNEI. In nucleotides, the CDR3 is TGTGCCAGCAGTCCCCCGACTAGCGGGGCGCCCTTATCCTACAATGAGCAGTTCTTC. Encoded protein: CASSPPTSGAPLSYNEQFF.

This clonotype showed up many times. The DNA for the CDR3 is TGTGCCAGCAGTGGTCTGGACAGCCTAGAGACCCAGTACTTC. This gives the protein CASSGLDSLETQYF. V and J are TRBV27 and TRBJ2-5, with D tentatively TRBD1 (6 bases). CDR3 length: 14 residues. Germline CDR1 and CDR2: MNHEY and SMNVEV (reference sequence). Trimming left V 5 bases short and J 4 bases short, with 14 bases between.

This clonotype has ten or more counts. This rearrangement joins TRBV4-1 to TRBJ2-3; no clear D gene. Germline lookup yields CDR1 MGHRA and CDR2 YSYEKL. CDR3 size: 14 residues. Trimming stripped 1 base from V and 2 bases from J, with 7 bases between. The CDR3 DNA follows: TGCGCCAGCAGCCAAGGACCCCTCACAGATACGCAGTATTTT. Translation: CASSQGPLTDTQYF.

This clonotype was seen more than once but under ten times. The chain links TRBV5-6 to TRBJ2-1, with D hard to call. This CDR3 contains 13 residues. Germline assignment: CDR1 SGHDT and CDR2 YYEEEE. Trimming shortened V by 2 bases and J by 2 bases, and 5 bases separated the two germline ends. The CDR3 is CASSFGAYNEQFF. The CDR3 DNA sequence: TGTGCCAGCAGCTTTGGAGCCTACAATGAGCAGTTCTTC.

The rearrangement links TRBV2 to TRBJ2-7; the match to TRBD1 covers 10 bases. The J segment lost 0 bases and the V segment lost 5 bases, leaving 13 bases of the junction unmatched. Germline V gene lookup returns CDR1 SNHLY and CDR2 FYNNEI. The CDR3 length is 18 residues. The CDR3 region has the DNA TGTGCCAGCAGTTTAATCCCGGGACAGGGGCCGAGCTCCTACGAGCAGTACGTC. It specifies CASSLIPGQGPSSYEQYV.

The table lists this clonotype with a few counts. This sequence joins TRBV12-3 or TRBV12-4 and TRBJ1-2; 8 nucleotides align to TRBD1. CDR3 length: 13 amino acids. V shed 4 bases and J 7 bases; nucleotides not matched to a gene: 5. The CDR3 DNA is TGTGCCAGCAGTTCGACAGGGGAGCCTGGCTACACCTTC. This codes for CASSSTGEPGYTF.

The chain joins TRBV6-1 to TRBJ2-3; D might be TRBD1 or TRBD2, each matching 5 bases. V lost 3 bases to trimming and J lost 2 bases, with 12 bases between them. The CDR3 loop spans 15 amino acids. Germline-derived CDR1 and CDR2 are MNHNS and SASEGT. DNA for the CDR3: TGTGCCAGCAGTGACGGACTGGGGGTCACAGATACGCAGTATTTT. Protein: CASSDGLGVTDTQYF.

The J gene is TRBJ1-2, the V gene TRBV12-3 or TRBV12-4; 8 bases line up with TRBD1. V shed 3 bases, J shed 6 bases, and the junction held 9 bases outside the gene matches. The CDR3 is made up of 15 amino acids. The CDR3 nucleotides are TGTGCCAGCAGTTTTGCCGGACAGGGCGGCGATGGCTACACCTTC. Residues: CASSFAGQGGDGYTF.

CDR3 sequence: CASSGQIGLATGELFF. Here the CDR3 DNA reads TGCGCCAGCAGCGGGCAGATCGGACTTGCCACCGGGGAGCTGTTTTTT. The genes are TRBV4-1 and TRBJ2-2; possible D gene TRBD2, 5 bases. CDR3 length: 16 amino acids. The V gene lost 5 bases and the J gene lost 4 bases, with 17 bases spanning the gap. Germline values: CDR1 MGHRA, CDR2 YSYEKL.

This clonotype showed up many times. Here the CDR3 reads CASSRTPDALAEETQYF. CDR3 in DNA: TGTGCCAGCAGTCGCACCCCGGACGCCTTAGCGGAAGAGACCCAGTACTTC. The V and J genes are TRBV27 and TRBJ2-5; weak D call: TRBD2 (6 bases). CDR3 size: 17 residues. Germline loops: CDR1 MNHEY, CDR2 SMNVEV (reference sequence). V lost 5 bases and J 3 bases, leaving 22 bases between the germline ends.

Only a few counts were recorded for this clonotype. The rearrangement joins TRBV11-3 to TRBJ2-7, with a weak D call TRBD2 (5 bases). CDR1 SGHNT and CDR2 YENEEA come from the germline V gene. The V end was cut by 4 bases, the J end by 1 base, with 11 bases between. This CDR3 is 14 amino acids long. The CDR3 here is CASSSSGNSYEQYF. In nucleotides, the CDR3 is TGTGCCAGCAGCTCCTCCGGGAATTCCTACGAGCAGTACTTC.

This clonotype has more than one count but fewer than ten. The chain combines TRBV7-2 with TRBJ1-2; D is possibly TRBD1 (6 bases). Germline CDR1 SGHTA, CDR2 FQGNSA. V lost 4 bases to trimming and J lost 4 bases, with 16 bases between them. The CDR3 sequence is 15 residues long. The CDR3 sequence: CASSWAGVPLYGYTF. Written as DNA, the CDR3 is TGTGCCAGCAGCTGGGCAGGGGTCCCACTCTATGGCTACACCTTC.

The chain recombines TRBV4-1 with TRBJ2-1; 11 bases align to TRBD2. Germline V gene data show CDR1 as MGHRA and CDR2 as YSYEKL. The trim removed 3 bases at V and 3 bases at J, leaving 1 base unmatched. The CDR3 spans 15 residues. The CDR3 DNA reads as TGCGCCAGCAGCCAGACTAGCGGGGTCTACAATGAGCAGTTCTTC. Translated: CASSQTSGVYNEQFF.